This T cell receptor (beta chain) originates from a study of T cell responses to AZD1222 COVID-19 vaccine. Study observations and caveats: Seropositivity was recorded at baseline in only a handful of AZD1222 recipients. Once two AZD1222 doses were given, Spike-specific TCR breadth and depth went up. It should be noted that donors were predominantly white British and more often female, and clonal diversity was possibly underestimated.

TCRdb's copy holds only in-frame clones and misses some; the assay was immunoSEQ multiplex PCR. The sample contains 90,000 to 110,000 clones, 82% of which appear only once. V trimming: 10 bases; J trimming: 8 bases; junction bases outside the gene matches: 6. The CDR3 is made up of 11 amino acids. CDR1 is ENHRY, CDR2 SYGVKD, per germline. As concerns this clone: Its antigen is as yet unknown.

This chain uses TRBV10-3 with TRBJ1-2, with TRBD1 matching 8 bases. The sample here was peripheral blood, taken on day 0 of AZD1222 vaccination. This TCR came from an adult in good health. The CDR3 protein is CATGQGLGYTF. As DNA, the CDR3 is TGTGCCACCGGACAGGGATTAGGCTACACCTTC.